The entry below gives a single TCR beta chain sequence along with its context. Its antigen is not known. Around 300 ng DNA, 25,000 to 35,000 T cell genomes, went into unsorted PBMC replicate PCRs. Clones were read by immunoSEQ multiplex PCR, and TCRdb kept only the in-frame ones, dropping some. The profile shows 400,000 to 500,000 clones, around 80% of them singletons. The data are from a study of shared clonotypes between healthy human individuals. Study results and caveats: Only blood underwent sampling, and tissue repertoires likely differ. It was anticipated that sequencing depth would influence how many clonotypes donors shared.

The clonotype originates from a woman in her thirties or forties in good health. Some clones in this sample may be carry-over from other donors' samples. The sequenced material came from PBMCs.

As DNA, the CDR3 is TGTGCCAGTATTTTATCCCCGGGACAGGGTTGGACTGAAGCTTTCTTT. Protein: CASILSPGQGWTEAFF. The V and J genes are TRBV19 and TRBJ1-1, with TRBD1 matching over 9 bases. Unmatched junction bases numbered 14, after V lost 7 bases and J lost 5 bases. From germline, CDR1 is LNHDA and CDR2 SQIVND (reference sequence). This CDR3 has 16 residues.